Presented here are 15 T cell receptor beta chains from one specimen sequenced in a study of identical twins. TCRdb analysed the 5' RACE reads with MiXCR anew, one entry per CDR3 protein. Altogether fewer than 250,000 distinct CDR3 sequences are present, 7.5% being singletons, with the ten largest covering 1.5% to 2.5%. Separately, the same data were catalogued under a study of yellow fever vaccine responses in identical twins.

The source material was memory (CD45RO+) T cells sorted from blood. All receptors come from a woman aged 18-35 years in good health.

A few counts support this clonotype. This chain joins TRBV7-2 and TRBJ2-3; D uncertain. This CDR3 spans 15 amino acids. V was trimmed by 5 bases and J by 0 bases, leaving 12 bases between them. The germline gives CDR1 SGHTA, CDR2 FQGNSA. The DNA of the CDR3 is TGTGCCAGCAGCCGGACGCTTACTAGCACAGATACGCAGTATTTT. Amino acid sequence: CASSRTLTSTDTQYF. Looking up the rest from reference TRBV7-2 and TRBJ2-3 gives the full variable domain: GAGVSQSPSNKVTEKGKDVELRCDPISGHTALYWYRQSLGQGLEFLIYFQGNSAPDKSGLPSDRFSAERTGGSVSTLTIQRTQQEDSAVYLCASSRTLTSTDTQYFGPGTRLTVL.

This clonotype was seen more than once but under ten times. The rearrangement links TRBV5-4 to TRBJ1-2; 8 bases fit TRBD1. Germline V gives CDR1 SGHNT, CDR2 YYREEE (reference sequence). The CDR3 loop spans 13 amino acids. V was clipped by 3 bases and J by 6 bases; unmatched bases: 4. The CDR3 region has the DNA TGTGCCAGCAGCTCGGACAGGGTAGATGGCTACACCTTC. Protein: CASSSDRVDGYTF. Drawing the rest from reference TRBV5-4 and TRBJ1-2, the complete variable domain is ETGVTQSPTHLIKTRGQQVTLRCSSQSGHNTVSWYQQALGQGPQFIFQYYREEENGRGNFPPRFSGLQFPNYSSELNVNALELDDSALYLCASSSDRVDGYTFGSGTRLTVV.

This clonotype was seen more than once but under ten times. At one boundary the junction diverges from the germline segment, which might be a read error. The genes are TRBV27 and TRBJ1-5; no firm D call. This CDR3 has 14 amino acids. In germline, CDR1 is MNHEY, CDR2 SMNVEV (reference sequence). Here the CDR3 reads CASSFRGSNQLQHF. In nucleotides, the CDR3 is TGTGCCAGCAGTTTCCGAGGGAGCAATCAGCTCCAGCATTTT.

The chain has TRBV18 and TRBJ1-1, with 8 bases matching TRBD1. After removal of 4 bases from V and 3 bases from J, the junction contained 7 bases not matched to a gene. This CDR3 is built from 15 residues. CDR1 and CDR2 (germline): KGHSH, LQKENI. The CDR3 coding sequence is TGTGCCAGCTCACTGAGGACAGGGAGGGACACTGAAGCTTTCTTT. It is translated as CASSLRTGRDTEAFF.

This clonotype was counted a few times. This chain joins TRBV24-1 and TRBJ2-5, with TRBD1 matching 9 bases. The CDR3 runs to 19 residues. Germline V gene lookup returns CDR1 KGHDR and CDR2 SFDVKD. V lost 5 bases, J lost 5 bases, and 20 bases stayed unmatched. The DNA of the CDR3 is TGTGCCACCAGTGTCCTCCGGTCGACAGGGGGTCCGGTGGCGGAGACCCAGTACTTC. Protein sequence: CATSVLRSTGGPVAETQYF.

At least ten counts were recorded for this clonotype. This rearrangement joins TRBV4-2 to TRBJ1-5; 8 nucleotides agree with TRBD1. V was clipped by 4 bases and J by 4 bases; unmatched bases: 9. The CDR3 length is 16 residues. CDR1 is LGHNA and CDR2 is YNFKEQ in the germline V gene. CDR3 sequence reads: CASSPNPQGGNQPQHF. Written as DNA, the CDR3 is TGTGCCAGCAGCCCCAACCCACAGGGGGGTAATCAGCCCCAGCATTTT.

J is TRBJ2-2 and V is TRBV7-9; the D gene is possibly TRBD1 (6 bases). Germline V gene lookup returns CDR1 SEHNR and CDR2 FQNEAQ (reference sequence). CDR3 size: 16 residues. Trimming took 4 bases from V and 4 from J, leaving 16 bases between them. The CDR3 coding sequence is TGTGCCAGCAGCTCCACGTGGGGGCGCGGCACCGGGGAGCTGTTTTTT. This encodes CASSSTWGRGTGELFF.

The genes are TRBV6-1 and TRBJ1-5, with 7 bases identical to TRBD1. Germline V gives CDR1 MNHNS, CDR2 SASEGT. The CDR3 covers 14 residues. V shed 6 bases, J shed 0 bases, and the junction held 2 bases outside the gene matches. CDR3 sequence: CASRGTVSNQPQHF. The CDR3 nucleotides read TGTGCCAGCAGGGGGACAGTTAGCAATCAGCCCCAGCATTTT.

The chain has TRBV5-5 and TRBJ1-1; 9 nucleotides agree with TRBD1. V lost 3 bases, J lost 5 bases, and 8 bases stayed unmatched. Germline CDR1 reads SGHKS; CDR2 reads YYEKEE (reference sequence). There are 15 residues in the CDR3. In DNA, the CDR3 is TGTGCCAGCAGCTGGACCGGGACAGGGAATACTGAAGCTTTCTTT. Amino acids: CASSWTGTGNTEAFF.

This clonotype has ten or more counts. The chain combines TRBV6-6 with TRBJ2-7, with 7 bases aligning to TRBD2. There are 12 residues in the CDR3. V was clipped by 8 bases and J by 3 bases; unmatched bases: 4. In germline, CDR1 is MNHNY, CDR2 SVGAGI (reference sequence). In DNA, the CDR3 is TGTGCCAGCTGGGGGGGGTTCTACGAGCAGTACTTC. Translated: CASWGGFYEQYF.

CDR3 in DNA: TGTGCCAGCAGTGAAAGGGCTAGCGGGATAAACCGGGCGCGTGAGCAGTTCTTC. This gives the protein CASSERASGINRAREQFF. The chain carries TRBV2 and TRBJ2-1; TRBD2 aligns across 9 bases. CDR1 SNHLY and CDR2 FYNNEI come from the germline V gene. The ends lost 2 bases at V and 9 bases at J; junction bases unmatched: 17. There are 18 residues in the CDR3.

This clonotype was seen repeatedly, ten times or more. The chain couples TRBV12-3 or TRBV12-4 to TRBJ2-7; TRBD1 matches at 7 bases. The CDR3 has 12 amino acids. V shed 5 bases, J shed 6 bases, and the junction held 4 bases outside the gene matches. In DNA, the CDR3 is TGTGCCAGCAGTGCCACAGGGGTCGAGCAGTACTTC. Its protein is CASSATGVEQYF.

This clonotype has more than one count but fewer than ten. The V gene is TRBV7-2, the J gene TRBJ1-1, with 7 bases identical to TRBD1. Trimming took 5 bases from V and 5 from J; bases not matched to a gene: 8. This CDR3 has 14 amino acids. Germline CDR1 is SGHTA and CDR2 is FQGNSA. CDR3: CASSVISGGTEAFF. DNA of the CDR3: TGTGCCAGCAGCGTTATATCAGGGGGTACTGAAGCTTTCTTT.

This clonotype was seen at least ten times. V gene TRBV7-2 combines with J gene TRBJ2-7; TRBD1 matches at 9 bases. The CDR3 runs 15 residues. Per germline, CDR1 SGHTA and CDR2 FQGNSA. After removal of 7 bases from V and 6 bases from J, the junction contained 13 bases not matched to a gene. The CDR3 here is CASTTARDRVIEQYF. The DNA for the CDR3 is TGTGCCAGCACCACAGCCCGGGACAGGGTAATCGAGCAGTACTTC. The variable domain in full, completed from reference TRBV7-2 and TRBJ2-7, reads GAGVSQSPSNKVTEKGKDVELRCDPISGHTALYWYRQSLGQGLEFLIYFQGNSAPDKSGLPSDRFSAERTGGSVSTLTIQRTQQEDSAVYLCASTTARDRVIEQYFGPGTRLTVT.

V is TRBV20-1 and J is TRBJ2-7, with D perhaps given as TRBD1 or TRBD2 (6 bases each). The CDR3 covers 14 residues. Germline CDR1 DFQATT, CDR2 SNEGSKA (reference sequence). V lost 0 bases and J lost 2, with 11 bases in between. CDR3 sequence (DNA): TGCAGTGCTAGAGATCTGGGGGGCCCCTACGAGCAGTACTTC. It yields the protein CSARDLGGPYEQYF.